Sequencing of this TCR beta chain was carried out in a study of blood T cell repertoires in COVID-19. Across the whole study: Both acute and convalescent COVID-19 samples were obtained from the United States, Italy and Spain.

In the study's own analysis: Using reference gene primer amplification, nucleated cell counts were estimated. The table came from immunoSEQ multiplex PCR; TCRdb's copy has only in-frame clones and leaves some out. V, J and clone size reflect that table, while D and trimming were determined from the DNA. The sample lists about 150,000 clones, 65% to 80% occurring once. Germline CDR1 MNHNS, CDR2 SASEGT. The CDR3 is made up of 16 amino acids. V trimming: 4 bases; J trimming: 2 bases; junction bases outside the gene matches: 9. The specimen sequenced was peripheral blood. This rearrangement joins TRBV6-1 to TRBJ2-7; 9 nucleotides line up with TRBD1. The sequence was obtained from a man in his sixties with acute or convalescent COVID-19. CDR3 DNA sequence: TGTGCCAGCAGTGCCCAAAGGGGGACAGGGACCTACGAGCAGTACTTC. It specifies CASSAQRGTGTYEQYF.